The rows below give T cell receptor beta chains drawn from one sample of a study of glioma-infiltrating T cells after dendritic cell vaccination. The method was immunoSEQ multiplex PCR; TCRdb's version includes in-frame clones alone and lacks a portion of them. Of tens of thousands of clones in the sample, about nine tenths are singletons; the top ten hold 2% to 2.5%. Material: blood, obtained after dendritic cell vaccination. Every receptor here comes from a human donor with glioblastoma. Each CDR3 is given with its conserved first and last residue. The D gene is left open where the match is weak. Clone size is shown for a subset of rows, as once, few, many or a class of expanded clone.

D,V,size,J,DNA,CDR3
TRBD2,TRBV7-9,-,TRBJ2-7,TGTGCCAGCAGCTCGCGTATGGTGAGCGGGGGTCCCTACGAGCAGTACTTC,CASSSRMVSGGPYEQYF
-,TRBV27,-,TRBJ1-2,TGTGCCAGCAGTCCTCCCGGGGCTAACTATGGCTACACCTTC,CASSPPGANYGYTF
-,TRBV9,-,TRBJ1-2,TGTGCCAGCAGCGATCGGGGGGGCTATGGCTACACCTTC,CASSDRGGYGYTF
TRBD1,TRBV2,-,TRBJ1-1,TGTGCCTGTGACAGGGGGGGGACTGAAGCTTTCTTT,CACDRGGTEAFF
TRBD2,TRBV25-1,-,TRBJ2-7,TGTGCCAGCAGTGAAGGGACTAGCGGGGGCTACGAGCAGTACTTC,CASSEGTSGGYEQYF
-,TRBV5-1,-,TRBJ2-5,TGCGCCAGCAGCTTAAATGGGGGGCAAGAGACCCAGTACTTC,CASSLNGGQETQYF
-,TRBV7-9,once,TRBJ1-2,TGTGCCTTGCCCGGTTGGGAGGGGACAAACTATGGCTACACCTTC,CALPGWEGTNYGYTF
-,TRBV5-1,-,TRBJ1-5,TGCGCCAGCAGCCCGGGGGACGGTCAGCCCCAGCATTTT,CASSPGDGQPQHF
TRBD2,TRBV10-2,once,TRBJ2-7,TGCGCCAGCAGTGAGTGGGAGGGATCGGGCGAGCAGTACTTC,CASSEWEGSGEQYF
TRBD1,TRBV19,-,TRBJ1-2,TGTGCCAGTAGTTCTTCGACAGGGCTCATTAGGGGCTACACCTTC,CASSSSTGLIRGYTF
TRBD2,TRBV2,-,TRBJ2-1,TGTGCCAGCACCAAACTAGCGGATCCCTACAATGAGCAGTTCTTC,CASTKLADPYNEQFF
TRBD2,TRBV5-6,-,TRBJ2-7,TGTGCCAGACGGGAGGGACACTACGAGCAGTACTTC,CARREGHYEQYF
TRBD2,TRBV29-1,-,TRBJ2-5,TGCAGCGTTGAACCCCCGACTAGCGTTCGCCAAGAGACCCAGTACTTC,CSVEPPTSVRQETQYF
-,TRBV15,-,TRBJ1-1,TGTGCCACCAGCACCCACACAGACACCGACACTGAAGCTTTCTTT,CATSTHTDTDTEAFF
TRBD1,TRBV2,few,TRBJ1-2,TGTGCCAGCAGACCCGGGACAGCCAACTATGGCTACACCTTC,CASRPGTANYGYTF
TRBD1,TRBV19,-,TRBJ1-6,TGTGCCAGCCGGGACAGGGTGGGATCACCCCTCCACTTT,CASRDRVGSPLHF
TRBD2,TRBV5-1,-,TRBJ2-5,TGCGCCAGCAGCTACGGGACTAGCGGCGCTGAGGGGACCCAGTACTTC,CASSYGTSGAEGTQYF
TRBD1,TRBV9,-,TRBJ1-3,TGTGCCAGCAGCGGAAACAGGGGGCCTGGAAACACCATATATTTT,CASSGNRGPGNTIYF
-,TRBV5-1,-,TRBJ1-1,TGCGCCAGCAGCCCGGGTGGTCGGAACACTGAAGCTTTCTTT,CASSPGGRNTEAFF
TRBD2,TRBV9,-,TRBJ2-1,TGTGCCAGCAGCGTCGGGACTAGCGGGCTCTCCTACAATGAGCAGTTCTTC,CASSVGTSGLSYNEQFF
-,TRBV5-1,-,TRBJ2-1,TGCGCCAGCAGCTTGGGCCCCAGCTCCTACAATGAGCAGTTCTTC,CASSLGPSSYNEQFF
-,TRBV21-1,-,TRBJ1-4,TGTGCCAGCAGCAAAGAAGACGGGTCCAATGAAAAACTGTTTTTT,CASSKEDGSNEKLFF
-,TRBV5-1,-,TRBJ1-5,TGCGCCAGCAGCCCGGTCCCTGCGCAGCCCCAGCATTTT,CASSPVPAQPQHF
TRBD2,TRBV25-1,-,TRBJ2-1,TGTGCCAGCAGTGTTAGCGGGGACTACAATGAGCAGTTCTTC,CASSVSGDYNEQFF
-,TRBV7-2,once,TRBJ2-3,TGTGCCAGCAGCTTGCAGGGTCGAGATACGCAGTATTTT,CASSLQGRDTQYF
-,TRBV4-2,few,TRBJ2-7,TGTGCCAGCAGCCAAGATAGGGCAGGGGTGGGCCAGTACTTC,CASSQDRAGVGQYF
-,TRBV2,-,TRBJ2-1,TGTGCCAGCAGTGACCGGGACAAAGCGGCCAATGAGCAGTTCTTC,CASSDRDKAANEQFF
TRBD2,TRBV5-1,-,TRBJ2-7,TGCGCCAGCAGCAGAATAGCGGGAAGCTCCTACGAGCAGTACTTC,CASSRIAGSSYEQYF
TRBD1,TRBV2,-,TRBJ1-1,TGTGCCAGCCTATGGTCGGTACAGGGGGCGCGTACTGAAGCTTTCTTT,CASLWSVQGARTEAFF